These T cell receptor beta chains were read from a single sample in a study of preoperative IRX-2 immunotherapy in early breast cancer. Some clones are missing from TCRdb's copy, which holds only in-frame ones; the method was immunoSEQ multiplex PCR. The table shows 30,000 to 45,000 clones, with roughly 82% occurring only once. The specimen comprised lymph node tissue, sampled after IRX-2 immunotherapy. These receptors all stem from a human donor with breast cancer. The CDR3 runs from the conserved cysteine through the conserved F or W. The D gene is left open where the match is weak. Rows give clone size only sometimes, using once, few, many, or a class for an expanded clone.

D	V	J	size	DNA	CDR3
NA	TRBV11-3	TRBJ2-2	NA	TGTGCCAGCAGCCATACCGGGACACACAAGACCGGGGAGCTGTTTTTT	CASSHTGTHKTGELFF
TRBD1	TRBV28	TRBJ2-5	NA	TGTGCCAGCAGTTTATGGGGCCAGGGGGCGCAAGAGACCCAGTACTTC	CASSLWGQGAQETQYF
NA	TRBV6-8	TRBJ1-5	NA	TGTGCCAGCAGCTTCGATAATCAGCCCCAGCATTTT	CASSFDNQPQHF
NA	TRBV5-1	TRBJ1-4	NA	TGCGCCAGCAGCAAGGAGGCAGGAACTAATGAAAAACTGTTTTTT	CASSKEAGTNEKLFF
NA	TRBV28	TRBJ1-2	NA	TGTGCCAGCAGTTGGGCGACCCCGGGACGTTTCTACACCTTC	CASSWATPGRFYTF
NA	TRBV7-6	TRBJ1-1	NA	TGTGCCAGCAGCTTAAACGTCGGGGACACTGAAGCTTTCTTT	CASSLNVGDTEAFF
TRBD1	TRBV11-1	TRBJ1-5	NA	TGTGCCAGCAGCCGGACAGGGGGTAATCAGCCCCAGCATTTT	CASSRTGGNQPQHF
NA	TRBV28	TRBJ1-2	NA	TGTGCCAGCAGCTCGGGCCCACGGGAGGGCTACACCTTC	CASSSGPREGYTF
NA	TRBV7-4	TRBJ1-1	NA	TGTGCCAGCAGCTTAGCGCGCCCCACTGAAGCTTTCTTT	CASSLARPTEAFF
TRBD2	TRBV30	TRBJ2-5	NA	TGTGCCTGGACGGGCCGACGGCGGGGGGAGACCCAGTACTTC	CAWTGRRRGETQYF
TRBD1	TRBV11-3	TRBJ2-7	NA	TGTGCCAGCAGCTCCTTCCAGGGGGTCGGGGAGCAGTACTTC	CASSSFQGVGEQYF
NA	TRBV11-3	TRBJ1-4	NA	TGTGCCAGCAGCACCACCCACAGGATTTCTAATGAAAAACTGTTTTTT	CASSTTHRISNEKLFF
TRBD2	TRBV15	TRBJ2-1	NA	TGTGCCACCAGCAGAGATTCTAGCGGGGGGAATGAGCAGTTCTTC	CATSRDSSGGNEQFF
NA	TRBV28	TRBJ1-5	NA	TGTGCCAGCATCTCGGACAGTGGCAATCAGCCCCAGCATTTT	CASISDSGNQPQHF
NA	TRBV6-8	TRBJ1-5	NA	TGTGCCAGCAGGACCCAGGGCAATCAGCCCCAGCATTTT	CASRTQGNQPQHF
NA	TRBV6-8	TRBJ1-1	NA	TGTGCCAGCAGCCCAAGTGGGGATGTCACTGAAGCTTTCTTT	CASSPSGDVTEAFF
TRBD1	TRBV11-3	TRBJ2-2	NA	TGTGCCAGCAGCTTACTCAGGGGGAGCACCGGGGAGCTGTTTTTT	CASSLLRGSTGELFF
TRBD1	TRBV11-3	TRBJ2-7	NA	TGTGCCAGCAGCCAGGCCCCGGGACAGGGGGCGAACGAGCAGTACTTC	CASSQAPGQGANEQYF
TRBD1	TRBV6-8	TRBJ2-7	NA	TGTGCCATCAGCGCCGGGACAGACTACGAGCAGTACTTC	CAISAGTDYEQYF
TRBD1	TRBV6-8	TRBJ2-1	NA	TGTGCCATCAGTCGAATCGGGACAGACTACAATGAGCAGTTCTTC	CAISRIGTDYNEQFF
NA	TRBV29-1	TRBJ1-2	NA	TGCAGCGTCGGACGGCCCCGAGCTTATGGCTACACCTTC	CSVGRPRAYGYTF
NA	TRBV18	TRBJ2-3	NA	TGTGCCAGCTCACCCCCGGACAGACTCCCCACAGATACGCAGTATTTT	CASSPPDRLPTDTQYF
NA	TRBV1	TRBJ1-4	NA	TGCGCCAGCAGCCATTTTTGGGGGCGACGGGAAAAACTGTTTTTT	CASSHFWGRREKLFF
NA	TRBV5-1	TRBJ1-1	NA	TGCGCCAGCAGCCTAACCGGGACATCGAACACTGAAGCTTTCTTT	CASSLTGTSNTEAFF
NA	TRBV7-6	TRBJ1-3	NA	TGTGCCAGCAGGCGTGAGTTAGGTGCGGGAAACACCATATATTTT	CASRRELGAGNTIYF
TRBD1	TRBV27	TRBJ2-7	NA	TGTGCCAGCAGGGGACAGTCCCCGATCTCATCTTACGAGCAGTACTTC	CASRGQSPISSYEQYF
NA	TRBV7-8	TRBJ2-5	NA	TGTGCCAGCAGCTTACCCTACGGCTGGACAGACCTCCGAAGGGAGACCCAGTACTTC	CASSLPYGWTDLRRETQYF
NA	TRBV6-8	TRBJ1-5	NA	TGTGCCAGCAGGAGGGGGGACGGCAATCAGCCCCAGCATTTT	CASRRGDGNQPQHF
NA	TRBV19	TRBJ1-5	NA	TGTGCCAGTAGTATATCGGCCTTTAGCAATCAGCCCCAGCATTTT	CASSISAFSNQPQHF
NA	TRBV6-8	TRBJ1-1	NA	TGTGCCAGCAGTTACCAGGGGAACACTGAAGCTTTCTTT	CASSYQGNTEAFF
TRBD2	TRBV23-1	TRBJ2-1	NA	TGCGCCAGCAGCCAAGCCAGCGGGGGGGCCTTAGGTGAGCAGTTCTTC	CASSQASGGALGEQFF
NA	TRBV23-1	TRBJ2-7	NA	TGCGCCAGCAGTCAACCAGACAGCTCCTACGAGCAGTACTTC	CASSQPDSSYEQYF
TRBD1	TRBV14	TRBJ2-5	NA	TGTGCCAGCAGCCAAGACCGCTACAGGGGAGAGACCCAGTACTTC	CASSQDRYRGETQYF
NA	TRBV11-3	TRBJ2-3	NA	TGTGCCAGCAGCATTTATCGTTCAGGGGGGGGAGATACGCAGTATTTT	CASSIYRSGGGDTQYF
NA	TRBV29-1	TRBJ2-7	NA	TGCAGCGTTGAGGCCGACCCGAACTCCTACGAGCAGTACTTC	CSVEADPNSYEQYF
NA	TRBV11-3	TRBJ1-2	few	TGTGCCAGCAGCTTGTGGGGCGTTAACTATGGCTACACCTTC	CASSLWGVNYGYTF
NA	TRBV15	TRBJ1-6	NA	TGTGCCACTACCTGGGGCAGGGAAAATAGTTCACCCCTCCACTTT	CATTWGRENSSPLHF
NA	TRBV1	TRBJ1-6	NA	TGCGCCAGCAGCCAAGGGTGGGGGGGGAGTTCACCCCTCCACTTT	CASSQGWGGSSPLHF
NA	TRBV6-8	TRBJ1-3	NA	TGTGCCAGCAGTTACCTCTCTGGAAACACCATATATTTT	CASSYLSGNTIYF
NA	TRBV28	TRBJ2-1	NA	TGTGCCAGCAGTTTCTCCCTTGGCTACAATGAGCAGTTCTTC	CASSFSLGYNEQFF
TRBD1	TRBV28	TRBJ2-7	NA	TGTGCCAGCAGTTCGCCGGGACAGGGGTCCTACGAGCAGTACTTC	CASSSPGQGSYEQYF
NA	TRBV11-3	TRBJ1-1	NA	TGTGCCAGCAGCTTGGAACGGGGGGCGACTGAAGCTTTCTTT	CASSLERGATEAFF
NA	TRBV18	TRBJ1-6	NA	TGTGCCAGCTCACCCGGCTCCCAGGGGCGCGGGAATTCACCCCTCCACTTT	CASSPGSQGRGNSPLHF
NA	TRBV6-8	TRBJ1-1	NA	TGTGCCACCATACAAATGGGGCAAACTGAAGCTTTCTTT	CATIQMGQTEAFF
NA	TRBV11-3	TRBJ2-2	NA	TGTGCCAGCAGCTTCTATTCAGGAACCCTGAACACCGGGGAGCTGTTTTTT	CASSFYSGTLNTGELFF
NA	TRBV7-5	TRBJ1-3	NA	TGTGCCAGCAGCTTACAGAGTCCTGGAAACACCATATATTTT	CASSLQSPGNTIYF
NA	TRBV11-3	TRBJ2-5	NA	TGTGCCAGCAGCGTGGTGGTGGTGGGCCGAGAGACCCAGTACTTC	CASSVVVVGRETQYF
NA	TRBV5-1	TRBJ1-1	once	TGCGCCAGCAGCCCCACCGGATTGAACACTGAAGCTTTCTTT	CASSPTGLNTEAFF
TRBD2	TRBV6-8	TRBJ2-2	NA	TGTGCCAGCAGCCCGCTAGGACGGATAGCGGGGGAAAGCACCGGGGAGCTGTTTTTT	CASSPLGRIAGESTGELFF